This T cell receptor (beta chain) is from a study of blood T cells in healthy people across ages. Sample-barcoded 5' priming and a J-beta primer mix drove a second PCR of roughly 6 to 12 cycles. TCRdb re-called the 5' RACE reads with MiXCR, one entry per CDR3 protein. The repertoire holds hundreds of thousands of distinct CDR3 sequences, with around 38% as singletons. This clonotype was seen once. The junction shows a germline mismatch at one end, possibly a read error. Germline CDR1 reads MNHEY; CDR2 reads SVGEGT. This CDR3 region has 18 residues. The V call is TRBV6-2 or TRBV6-3, the J call TRBJ2-6; weak D call: TRBD1 (6 bases). The sequenced material came from blood. The clonotype was recovered from a man at least 80 years old in good health. CDR3 region: CASSYHTGSGAGASVLTF. For the CDR3, the DNA is TGTGCCAGCAGTTACCATACAGGCTCAGGGGCTGGGGCCAGCGTCCTGACTTTC.